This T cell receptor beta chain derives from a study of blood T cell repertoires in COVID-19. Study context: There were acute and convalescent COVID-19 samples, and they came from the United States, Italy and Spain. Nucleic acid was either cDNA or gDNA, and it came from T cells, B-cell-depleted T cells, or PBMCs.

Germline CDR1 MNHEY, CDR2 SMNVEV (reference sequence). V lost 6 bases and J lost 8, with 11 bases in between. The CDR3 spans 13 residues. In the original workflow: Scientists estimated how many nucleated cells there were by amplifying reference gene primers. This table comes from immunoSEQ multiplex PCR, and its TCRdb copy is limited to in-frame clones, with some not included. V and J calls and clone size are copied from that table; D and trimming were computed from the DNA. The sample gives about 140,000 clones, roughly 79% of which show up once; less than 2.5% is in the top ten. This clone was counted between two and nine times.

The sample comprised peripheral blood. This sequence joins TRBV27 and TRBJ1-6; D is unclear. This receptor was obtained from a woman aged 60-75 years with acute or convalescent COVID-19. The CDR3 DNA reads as TGTGCCAGCAGACGGGTGCCGGATTCACCCCTCCACTTT. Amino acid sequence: CASRRVPDSPLHF.